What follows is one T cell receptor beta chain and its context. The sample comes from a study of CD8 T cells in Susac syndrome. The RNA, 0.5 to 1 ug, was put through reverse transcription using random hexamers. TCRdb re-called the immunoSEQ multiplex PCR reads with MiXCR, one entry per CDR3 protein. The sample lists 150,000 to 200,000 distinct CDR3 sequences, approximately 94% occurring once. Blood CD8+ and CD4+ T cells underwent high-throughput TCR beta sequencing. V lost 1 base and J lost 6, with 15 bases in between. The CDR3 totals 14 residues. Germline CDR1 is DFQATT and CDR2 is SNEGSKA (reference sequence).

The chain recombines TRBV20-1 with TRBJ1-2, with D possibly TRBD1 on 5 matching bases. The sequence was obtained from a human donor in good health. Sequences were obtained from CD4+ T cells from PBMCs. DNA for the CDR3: TGCAGTGCTAGAGTTCCGCCGGACAAGGATGGCTACACCTTC. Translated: CSARVPPDKDGYTF.